This TCR beta chain was identified in a study of radiation and T cells in renal cell carcinoma. Study-level results: Pretreatment tumor biopsies were lacking, so baseline clonotypes are unknown. In blood, top tumor clones expanded by 2 weeks, shrinking by 4. Irradiated tumors held more dominant CDR3 motifs than control tumors.

The treatment: 15 Gy SBRT to primary tumor, nephrectomy 4 weeks later. Germline V gene lookup returns CDR1 MDHEN and CDR2 SYDVKM. Trimming left V 8 bases short and J 3 bases short, with 17 bases between. There are 14 residues in the CDR3. Only in-frame clones appear in the TCRdb table, and some are missing; sequencing was by immunoSEQ multiplex PCR. The sample gives almost 9,500 clones, roughly 60% of which show up once; about a sixth is in the top ten. Points on this clone: Its antigen remains unknown.

The receptor's source is a woman in her forties or fifties with renal cell carcinoma. Sequenced material: tumor tissue, taken from a patient whose treatment included radiotherapy and nephrectomy. The chain combines TRBV28 with TRBJ2-7; D is possibly TRBD2 (5 bases). The CDR3 is CASAKALGSYEQYF. CDR3 DNA sequence: TGTGCCAGCGCAAAAGCCCTGGGGAGCTACGAGCAGTACTTC.